This TCR beta chain derives from a study of precursors of human CD4 cytotoxic T cells (dated by TCRdb to the late 2010s). About the study as a whole: In total, CD4+ memory subsets from around 15 donors went into the bulk TCR-seq analysis. Sequences for both the TCRalpha and TCRbeta chains came out of the TCR-seq analysis of about 15 donors (table S7). General findings and caveats noted by the study authors: According to the authors, a human observational design cannot definitively establish the direction of differentiation between precursor and effector cells. Compared with the TCM and TEM subsets, the IL-7Rhigh and IL-7R- TEMRA subsets had more restricted TCR repertoires, marked by lower diversity and more expanded clonotypes. Only about 95% of the 14 donors were included in some bulk TCR-seq comparisons, suggesting that not every subset was available for every donor. A larger fraction of IL-7Rhigh TEMRA clonotypes than of TEM or TCM clonotypes was made up of expanded effector clonotypes.

To test a precursor-effector relationship among CD4 cytotoxic T cells, bulk UMI-based TCR sequencing was performed on four sorted CD4+ memory subsets (TCM, TEM, IL-7Rhigh TEMRA, IL-7R- TEMRA). Cells were obtained from peripheral blood mononuclear cells that had been isolated from human blood. The CDR3 goes from the cysteine to the phenylalanine over 15 residues. The read is trimmed to its CDR3 DNA, 45 bases read in frame from base 1. As encoded in the germline V gene, CDR1 is SNHLY while CDR2 is FYNNEI. Germline trimming: 10 bases from V, 7 bases from J; junction bases outside gene matches: 14. This sample was sequenced with an Illumina MiSeq. From the authors' description of their analysis: The Shannon-Wiener index, computed in VDJtools, was used to measure repertoire diversity. Expanded TCRbeta clonotypes were defined as those with a clonotype frequency of at least 3. Using fastp trimming at Q25 and MiXCR clonotype assembly, TCRdb reanalyzed the public sequencing data and kept in-frame beta chains. Identical CDR3 proteins give one entry, which carries the most common genes and DNA. In this record, the V and J calls reflect TCRdb's handling and not the investigators' own analysis. Here the sample has just over 750 distinct CDR3 sequences; roughly 23% occur a single time. The top ten clonotypes cover about 9.3% of the sample.

This clonotype has just one count. It lacks a known antigen. Per-base qualities were not stored, and no clone one base away is much larger. Here the chain combines TRBV2 and TRBJ2-5; TRBD2 lines up with 11 middle nucleotides. The receptor comes from a human donor in good health. Sequencing was performed on memory CD4+ T cells from blood (PBMCs). The encoded CDR3 is CAIQRGTSGLGTQYF. The DNA sequence is TGTGCCATCCAACGAGGGACTAGCGGCCTGGGGACCCAGTACTTC.